Reported below is one TCR beta chain. The source of the sample is a study of blood T cell repertoires in COVID-19. On the study more broadly: Both acute and convalescent COVID-19 samples were obtained from the United States, Italy and Spain. Sources were T cells, B-cell-depleted T cells, or PBMCs; the material itself was cDNA or gDNA.

The CDR3 runs to 13 residues. Germline V lookup: CDR1 SGHRS, CDR2 YFSETQ. V lost 9 bases and J 7 bases, leaving 14 bases between the germline ends. Those enrolled, adults aged roughly 18 to 100 years, came from 24 US areas. Original processing notes: Nucleated cell counts were estimated from reference gene primer amplification. Clones were read by immunoSEQ multiplex PCR, and TCRdb kept only the in-frame ones, dropping some. V and J calls and clone size follow that table, whereas D and trimming were derived from the DNA. The sample has roughly 220,000 clones, roughly 80% seen once. The sequence derives from a woman aged 40-49 years with acute COVID-19. The chain has TRBV5-1 and TRBJ1-6; weak D call: TRBD1 (6 bases). Sequenced: PBMCs or T cells enriched from blood (not recorded which). The CDR3 reads CATSDSGNSPLHF. CDR3 bases: TGCGCCACCTCGGACAGCGGAAATTCACCCCTCCACTTT. Full variable domain (rest looked up from reference TRBV5-1 and TRBJ1-6): KAGVTQTPRYLIKTRGQQVTLSCSPISGHRSVSWYQQTPGQGLQFLFEYFSETQRNKGNFPGRFSGRQFSNSRSEMNVSTLELGDSALYLCATSDSGNSPLHFGNGTRLTVT.